What follows is one T cell receptor beta chain and its context. This clone came up once. It has no known antigen specificity. Base quality data are lacking; no much larger clone is found one base away. V is pared back by 6 bases and J by 0 bases, with 8 bases lying between the germline termini. Via the germline V gene, CDR1 is MGHRA and CDR2 YSYEKL. The cysteine opens and the phenylalanine closes a CDR3 of 14 amino acids. Left in the record is the CDR3 DNA by itself, 42 bases read in frame from the first base. The sample originates from a study of blood T cell repertoires in COVID-19 (dated by TCRdb to about 2020). Background for the entire study: Collaborator samples came from the United States, Italy and Spain and covered acute and convalescent phases of COVID-19. The prospective study material was composed of cDNA or gDNA derived from T cells, B-cell-depleted T cells, or PBMCs. The sample metadata nearly always contained a de-identified subject ID, COVID-19 status, age in years and sex. Subjects who had been exposed to COVID-19, were actively infected with it, or had recovered from it provided the deeply sampled blood TCRbeta repertoires that made up the dataset. Where available, HLA class I and class II types were obtained from metadata supplied by the sample provider rather than from assay-based typing. The repertoires were made available in a free public database intended to serve as a resource for research on the immune response to SARS-CoV-2. The samples were drawn from the first 160 participants of the ongoing ImmuneRACE study and from roughly 1,300 subjects provided by 6 global collaborators. Summary of the overall study and its limitations: Clinical and demographic metadata were provided uncurated, with the amount varying by source and participant.

TCRbeta CDR3 regions were amplified from genomic DNA using the immunoSEQ Assay, a bias-controlled multiplex PCR. In the paper's pipeline: The number of nucleated cells in each sample was estimated from the amplification of reference gene primers within the assay. To quantify the absolute abundance of each unique TCRbeta CDR3 rearrangement, sequence reads were collapsed and filtered. For each sample, productive Simpson clonality was calculated as the square root of Simpson's diversity index across productive rearrangements. TCRdb mirrors the immuneACCESS table, restricted to in-frame sequences. Some clones are absent from its copies; in checked studies, under half trace to an unresolved V gene, and the reason for the others is unknown. That table is the source of V, J and clone size, and D and trimming were worked out from the DNA. This sample gives approximately 180,000 clones in total; roughly 80% of them show up just once. Clones ranked in the top ten supply 4% to 6.5% of the sample.

Enrolling through a virtual design, the prospective study's participants ranged in age from about 18 to 100 years and lived across roughly 23 United States geographic areas. In the prospective study, cohorts were assigned on the basis of participant-reported clinical history obtained from a screening survey and a study questionnaire. In the prospective study, whole blood, serum and a nasopharyngeal or oropharyngeal swab were collected from each participant by mobile phlebotomists. Over a roughly two-month period, participants in the prospective study had the option of providing additional blood draws and questionnaires. Before DNA extraction, blood samples from the prospective study were shipped at room temperature or frozen.

Source material: PBMCs or T cells enriched from blood (not recorded which). The sequence joins TRBV4-1 to TRBJ1-4; the D region possibly corresponds to TRBD1 (6 bases align). This sequence originates from a woman aged 55-70 years with acute COVID-19. The DNA is as follows: TGCGCCAGCAGTCGGACAGCAACTAATGAAAAACTGTTTTTT. This yields the protein CASSRTATNEKLFF.